This T cell receptor (beta chain) comes out of a study of blood T cells in healthy people across ages. Study-wide background: Researchers report that template switching captured about one barcoded beta molecule per two T cells.

Donation came from healthy Caucasian individuals in Russia who were aged 6 to 90. Details on this clonotype: Its antigen is unknown.

Broader study findings: TCR beta diversity per million T cells fell roughly linearly with age. Estimates of total diversity, which came from one million sequenced T cells, were considered to be underestimates.

Together with a sample-barcoded 5' primer, a J-beta primer mix was included in a second PCR lasting roughly 6 to 12 cycles. TCRdb processed the 5' RACE reads anew with MiXCR; each CDR3 protein has one entry. The sample has approximately 830,000 distinct CDR3 sequences, roughly 60% seen once. Sample: blood. The receptor was derived from a man younger than 45 in good health.

The CDR3 DNA reads TGTGCCAGCAGCTTAGAGGGGTTGCGGTTCTACGAGCAGTACTTC. It specifies CASSLEGLRFYEQYF. The chain combines TRBV7-2 with TRBJ2-7; D is possibly TRBD1 (5 bases). Trimming removed 1 base at V and 3 bases at J, with 13 bases between. The CDR3 length is 15 residues. Germline V gives CDR1 SGHTA, CDR2 FQGNSA.